These T cell receptor beta chains were read from a single sample in a study of blood T cell repertoires in COVID-19. Method: immunoSEQ multiplex PCR; TCRdb's copy keeps in-frame clones and lacks some. The table shows 150,000 to 200,000 clones, with around four fifths occurring only once. The sequencing sample was made of peripheral blood. Receptors were obtained from a woman in her 40s with COVID-19, enrolled during active disease. Both conserved end residues are part of each CDR3.

j_call v_call cdr3_aa
TRBJ2-7 TRBV18 CASSPLREGFEQYF
TRBJ1-1 TRBV3-1/TRBV3-2 CASSPPGLRRTEAFF
TRBJ1-6 TRBV5-6 CASSRRGSNSPLHF
TRBJ1-3 TRBV20-1 CSASLGGISGNTIYF
TRBJ2-7 TRBV3-1/TRBV3-2 CASSRRGDYYEQYF
TRBJ2-5 TRBV18 CASSPIKGLASGETQYF
TRBJ1-4 TRBV19 CASRLASSNEKLFF
TRBJ2-5 TRBV5-8 CASSLGLAGEQETQYF
TRBJ1-4 TRBV7-9 CASSVTAANEKLFF
TRBJ2-3 TRBV21-1 CASSKGGGTEGDTQYF
TRBJ2-3 TRBV27 CASSYRGLAGPDTQYF
TRBJ1-4 TRBV6-1 CASSEAWAFEKLFF
TRBJ2-7 TRBV6-1 CASSEVGGEQYF
TRBJ2-1 TRBV19 CASSYGFDEQFF
TRBJ1-3 TRBV12-3/TRBV12-4 CASTRFKAIYF
TRBJ2-7 TRBV5-6 CASSTDREFSYEQYF
TRBJ1-2 TRBV9 CASLSLNYGYTF
TRBJ1-2 TRBV6-5 CASSVQGASGYTF
TRBJ1-1 TRBV12-3/TRBV12-4 CASSTPGEAFF
TRBJ2-2 TRBV27 CASSLQAGELFF
TRBJ2-1 TRBV28 CASNVGPGKNEQFF
TRBJ2-1 TRBV7-9 CASSLAPWEPYNEQFF
TRBJ1-2 TRBV24-1 CATSEDREGRIGYTF
TRBJ1-1 TRBV10-3 CAISGTGPNTEAFF
TRBJ2-1 TRBV5-1 CASTLGVAGDKVNEQFF
TRBJ1-1 TRBV20-1 CSASSGGGVTEAFF
TRBJ1-4 TRBV28 CASSLSAGNNEKLFF
TRBJ1-6 TRBV5-4 CASSPRQDSPLHF
TRBJ2-7 TRBV19 CASSPGTAYEQYF
TRBJ2-7 TRBV19 CASSIDQGAPYEQYF
TRBJ2-6 TRBV7-6 CASSLEQAGVFSGANVLTF
TRBJ2-5 TRBV19 CASSPTRTVPNQYF
TRBJ2-3 TRBV27 CASSLQGPRDTQYF
TRBJ1-5 TRBV19 CASSFWDRVWDQPQHF
TRBJ1-3 TRBV19 CASSIRGGSSGNTIYF
TRBJ2-3 TRBV12-5 CASGLQGKDTQYF
TRBJ2-3 TRBV2 CASSFGSASNTDTQYF
TRBJ1-1 TRBV2 CASSVRGGDTEAFF
TRBJ1-6 TRBV27 CASSLSRPGHKPLHF
TRBJ1-5 TRBV25-1 CASSEYGGAQPQHF
TRBJ2-3 TRBV6-4 CASSIAGNTDTQYF
TRBJ2-2 TRBV18 CASSPRQTAGELFF
TRBJ1-1 TRBV7-3 CASRPGRGVVNTEAFF
TRBJ2-2 TRBV27 CASSDFGTANTGELFF
TRBJ1-3 TRBV7-2 CASSSGVGTLSGNTIYF
TRBJ1-1 TRBV6-5 CASSLNGQKNTEAFF
TRBJ1-6 TRBV3-1/TRBV3-2 CASSTQGGLNSPLHF
TRBJ1-4 TRBV19 CASSIGQKNEKLFF
TRBJ2-3 TRBV6-4 CASSPTGVKGSDTQYF
TRBJ2-7 TRBV19 CASSPGQGGSSYEQYF
TRBJ1-6 TRBV12-3/TRBV12-4 CASTGDRNSPLHF
TRBJ1-6 TRBV19 CASMGDRGGSPLHF
TRBJ2-1 TRBV18 CASSLGQGVYNEQFF
TRBJ1-3 TRBV5-1 CASSLDPSGQGGHTIYF
TRBJ1-2 TRBV5-1 CASSLTGGGGYTF
TRBJ2-7 TRBV19 CASSDHSRDEQYF
TRBJ1-2 TRBV27 CASSQNRGTYGYTF
TRBJ2-2 TRBV7-2 CASSLVRTGELFF
TRBJ2-3 TRBV9 CASSGFLAGGTDTQYF